The clone carrying this T cell receptor (beta chain) was detected only once. Its antigen is not known. The data belong to a study of a mutant IDH1 vaccine in newly diagnosed glioma. Study as a whole: Across weeks 1, 3, 5, 7, 11, 15, 19 and 23, patients received a vaccination each time, eight in all.

Sequenced by immunoSEQ multiplex PCR; TCRdb stores in-frame clones only, minus some. Among around 56,000 clones listed, approximately 78% were seen once. Time point meaning: week 23, last vaccination. Alongside topical imiquimod, each dose of vaccine comprised 300 ug of mutant IDH1 20-mer peptide. This TCR came from a woman aged 40 to 50 with glioma. Some clones in this sample may be carry-over from other donors' samples. The source was PBMCs, collected from a glioma patient whose treatment included an IDH1 peptide vaccine.

The CDR3, as DNA: TGTGCCAGCAGTATCGGGACAGACCCCTACGAGCAGTACTTC. As protein: CASSIGTDPYEQYF. The V and J genes are TRBV6-6 and TRBJ2-7, with 7 bases that match TRBD1. CDR3 size: 14 residues. From germline, CDR1 is MNHNY and CDR2 SVGAGI (reference sequence). The junction had 6 bases not matched to a gene; V was cut back by 5 bases and J by 2 bases.